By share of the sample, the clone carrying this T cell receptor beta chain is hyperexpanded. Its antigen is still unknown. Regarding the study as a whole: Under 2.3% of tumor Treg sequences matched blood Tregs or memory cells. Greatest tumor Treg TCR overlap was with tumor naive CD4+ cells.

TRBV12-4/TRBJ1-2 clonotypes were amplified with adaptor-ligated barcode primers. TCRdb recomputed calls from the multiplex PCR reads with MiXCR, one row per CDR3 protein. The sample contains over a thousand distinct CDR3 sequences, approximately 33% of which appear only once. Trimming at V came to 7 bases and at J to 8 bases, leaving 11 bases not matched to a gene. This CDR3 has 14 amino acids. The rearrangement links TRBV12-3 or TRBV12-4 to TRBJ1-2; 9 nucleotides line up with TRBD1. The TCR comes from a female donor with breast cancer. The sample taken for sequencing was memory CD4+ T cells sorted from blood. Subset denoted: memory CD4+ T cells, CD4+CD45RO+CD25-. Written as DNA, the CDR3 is TGTGCCAGCACCCTAATGGGACAGGGCGGCGGCTACACCTTC. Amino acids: CASTLMGQGGGYTF.